This T cell receptor (beta chain) was sequenced during a study of blood T cell repertoires in COVID-19. Study-level background: Samples representing acute and convalescent COVID-19 were sourced from the United States, Italy and Spain.

Between the trimmed V and J ends, which lost 6 bases and 0 bases, there was a span of 14 bases. The CDR3 totals 15 residues. In germline, CDR1 is SGHRS, CDR2 YFSETQ. In the original analysis: For nucleated cells, counts were estimated from reference gene primer amplification. Generated by immunoSEQ multiplex PCR, the TCRdb table keeps only in-frame clones and is missing some. D and trimming were read from the DNA, whereas the V and J calls and clone size are those reported in that table. Of roughly 300,000 clones listed, 80% to 90% are singletons. This clonotype was sampled from a woman aged 40 to 50 with acute COVID-19. Input material: PBMCs or T cells enriched from blood (not recorded which). This chain joins TRBV5-1 and TRBJ2-3; the D is unclear. CDR3 sequence (DNA): TGCGCCAGCAAAGTTGCGCCCCCAAGCACAGATACGCAGTATTTT. It specifies CASKVAPPSTDTQYF.